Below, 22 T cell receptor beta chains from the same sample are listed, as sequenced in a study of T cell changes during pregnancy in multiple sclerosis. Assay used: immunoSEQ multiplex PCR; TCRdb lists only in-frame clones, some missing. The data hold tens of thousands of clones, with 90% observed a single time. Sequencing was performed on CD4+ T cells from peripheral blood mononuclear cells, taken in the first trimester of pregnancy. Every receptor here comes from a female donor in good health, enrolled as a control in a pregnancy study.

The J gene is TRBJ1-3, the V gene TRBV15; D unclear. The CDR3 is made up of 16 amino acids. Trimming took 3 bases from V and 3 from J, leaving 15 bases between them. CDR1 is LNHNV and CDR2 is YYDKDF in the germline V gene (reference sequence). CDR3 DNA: TGTGCCACCAGCAGCGACGGAGGCGCCGATGGAAACACCATATATTTT. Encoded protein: CATSSDGGADGNTIYF. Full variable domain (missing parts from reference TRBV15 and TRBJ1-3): DAMVIQNPRYQVTQFGKPVTLSCSQTLNHNVMYWYQQKSSQAPKLLFHYYDKDFNNEADTPDNFQSRRPNTSFCFLDIRSPGLGDTAMYLCATSSDGGADGNTIYFGEGSWLTVV.

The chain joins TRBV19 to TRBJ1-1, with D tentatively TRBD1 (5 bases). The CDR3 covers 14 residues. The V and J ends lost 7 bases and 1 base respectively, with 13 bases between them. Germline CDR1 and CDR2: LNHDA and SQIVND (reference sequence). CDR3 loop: CASIRGPANTEAFF. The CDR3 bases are TGTGCCAGTATAAGGGGTCCGGCGAACACTGAAGCTTTCTTT.

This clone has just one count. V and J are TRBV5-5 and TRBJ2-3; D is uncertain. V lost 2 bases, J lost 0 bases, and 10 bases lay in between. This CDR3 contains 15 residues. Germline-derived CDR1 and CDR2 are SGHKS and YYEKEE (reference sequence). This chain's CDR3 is CASSLNTASTDTQYF. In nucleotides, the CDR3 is TGTGCCAGCAGCTTAAACACCGCCAGCACAGATACGCAGTATTTT.

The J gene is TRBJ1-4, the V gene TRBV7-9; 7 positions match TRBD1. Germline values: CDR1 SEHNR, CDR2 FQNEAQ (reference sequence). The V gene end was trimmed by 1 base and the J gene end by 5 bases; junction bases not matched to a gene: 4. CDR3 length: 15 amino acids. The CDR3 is CASSLVQGGNEKLFF. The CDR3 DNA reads TGTGCCAGCAGCTTAGTGCAGGGGGGAAATGAAAAACTGTTTTTT.

CDR3 nucleotides: TGTGCCAGCAGCGGGGGACTAGCTGAAGAGACCCAGTACTTC. Protein product: CASSGGLAEETQYF. The V gene is TRBV7-2, the J gene TRBJ2-5, with 9 bases that match TRBD2. The CDR3 covers 14 residues. With V trimmed by 5 bases and J by 3 bases, 4 bases remained unmatched. Germline CDR1 reads SGHTA; CDR2 reads FQGNSA.

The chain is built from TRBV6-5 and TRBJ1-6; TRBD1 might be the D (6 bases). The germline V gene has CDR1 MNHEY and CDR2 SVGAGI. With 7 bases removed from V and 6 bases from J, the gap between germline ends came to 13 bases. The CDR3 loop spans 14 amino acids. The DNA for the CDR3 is TGTGCCAGCATGATCGGACAGCCTAATTCACCCCTCCACTTT. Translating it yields CASMIGQPNSPLHF.

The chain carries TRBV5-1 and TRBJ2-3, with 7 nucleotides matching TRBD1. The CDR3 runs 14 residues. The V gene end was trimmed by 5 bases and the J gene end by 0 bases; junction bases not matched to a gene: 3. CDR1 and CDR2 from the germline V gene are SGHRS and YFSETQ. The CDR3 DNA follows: TGCGCCAGCAGAAAGGGGGCTAGCACAGATACGCAGTATTTT. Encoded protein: CASRKGASTDTQYF.

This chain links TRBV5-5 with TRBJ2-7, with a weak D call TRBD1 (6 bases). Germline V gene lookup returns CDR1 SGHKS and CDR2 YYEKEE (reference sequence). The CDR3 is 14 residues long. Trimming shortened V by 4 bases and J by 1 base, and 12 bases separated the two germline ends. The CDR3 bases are TGTGCCAGCAGCGTCCCGGGACAATCCTACGAGCAGTACTTC. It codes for CASSVPGQSYEQYF.

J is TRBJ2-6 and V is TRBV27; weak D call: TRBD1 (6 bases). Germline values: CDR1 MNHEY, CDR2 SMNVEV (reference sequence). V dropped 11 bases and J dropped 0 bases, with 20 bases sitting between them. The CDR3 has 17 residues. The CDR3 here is CAPTGILPRSGANVLTF. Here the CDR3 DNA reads TGTGCCCCCACAGGGATCCTGCCCCGCTCTGGGGCCAACGTCCTGACTTTC.

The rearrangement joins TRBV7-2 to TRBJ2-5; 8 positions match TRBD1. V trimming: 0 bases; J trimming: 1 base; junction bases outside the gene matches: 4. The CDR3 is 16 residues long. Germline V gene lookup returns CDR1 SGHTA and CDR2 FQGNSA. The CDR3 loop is CASSLASTGGQETQYF. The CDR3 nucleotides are TGTGCCAGCAGCTTAGCATCTACAGGGGGCCAAGAGACCCAGTACTTC.

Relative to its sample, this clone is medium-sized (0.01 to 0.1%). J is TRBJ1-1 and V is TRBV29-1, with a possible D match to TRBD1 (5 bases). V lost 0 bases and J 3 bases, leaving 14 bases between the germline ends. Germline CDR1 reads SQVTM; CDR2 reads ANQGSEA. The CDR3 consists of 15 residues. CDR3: CSVEDGKGSDTEAFF. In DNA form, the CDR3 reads TGCAGCGTTGAAGATGGAAAGGGGTCGGACACTGAAGCTTTCTTT.

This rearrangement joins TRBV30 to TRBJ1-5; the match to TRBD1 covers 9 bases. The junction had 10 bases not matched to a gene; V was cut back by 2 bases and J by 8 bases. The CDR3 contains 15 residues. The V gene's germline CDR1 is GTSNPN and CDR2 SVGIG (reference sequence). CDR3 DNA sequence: TGTGCCTGGAGTACGGAAGGGACAGGGAGGAAGCCCCAGCATTTT. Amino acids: CAWSTEGTGRKPQHF.

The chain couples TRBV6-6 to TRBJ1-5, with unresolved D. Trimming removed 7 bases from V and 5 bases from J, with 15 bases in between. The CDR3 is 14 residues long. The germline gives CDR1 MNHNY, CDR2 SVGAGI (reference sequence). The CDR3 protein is CASTHGGSYQPQHF. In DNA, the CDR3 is TGTGCCAGCACCCACGGAGGTTCTTATCAGCCCCAGCATTTT.

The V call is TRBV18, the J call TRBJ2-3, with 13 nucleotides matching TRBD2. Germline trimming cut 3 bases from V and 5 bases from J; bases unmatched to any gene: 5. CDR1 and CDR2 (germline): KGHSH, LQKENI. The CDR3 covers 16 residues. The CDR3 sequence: CASSPGLAGDLDTQYF. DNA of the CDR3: TGTGCCAGCTCACCTGGACTAGCGGGGGACCTAGATACGCAGTATTTT.

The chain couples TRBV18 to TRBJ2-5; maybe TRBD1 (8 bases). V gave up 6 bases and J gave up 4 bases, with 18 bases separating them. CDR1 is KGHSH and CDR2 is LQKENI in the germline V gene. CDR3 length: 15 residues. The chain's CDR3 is CASSPDGGTGETQYF. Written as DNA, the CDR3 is TGTGCCAGCTCCCCCGACGGGGGGACAGGAGAGACCCAGTACTTC.

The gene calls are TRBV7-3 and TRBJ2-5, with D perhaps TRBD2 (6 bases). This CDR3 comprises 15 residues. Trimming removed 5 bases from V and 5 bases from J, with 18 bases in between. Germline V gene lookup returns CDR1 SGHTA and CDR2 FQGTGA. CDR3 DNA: TGTGCCAGCAGCCCCGGACTAACCTCCGGGGAGACCCAGTACTTC. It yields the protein CASSPGLTSGETQYF.

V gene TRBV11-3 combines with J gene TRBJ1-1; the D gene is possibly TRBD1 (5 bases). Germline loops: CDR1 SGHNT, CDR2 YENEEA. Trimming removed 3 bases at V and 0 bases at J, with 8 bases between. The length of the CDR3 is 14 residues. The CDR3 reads CASSLGGMNTEAFF. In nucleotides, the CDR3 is TGTGCCAGCAGCTTGGGGGGGATGAACACTGAAGCTTTCTTT.

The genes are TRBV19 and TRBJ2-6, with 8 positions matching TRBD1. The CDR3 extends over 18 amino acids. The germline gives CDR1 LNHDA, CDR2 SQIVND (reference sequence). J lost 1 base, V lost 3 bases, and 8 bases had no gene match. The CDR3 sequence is CASSISGTGKSGANVLTF. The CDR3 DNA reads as TGTGCCAGTAGTATCTCCGGGACAGGCAAGTCTGGGGCCAACGTCCTGACTTTC.

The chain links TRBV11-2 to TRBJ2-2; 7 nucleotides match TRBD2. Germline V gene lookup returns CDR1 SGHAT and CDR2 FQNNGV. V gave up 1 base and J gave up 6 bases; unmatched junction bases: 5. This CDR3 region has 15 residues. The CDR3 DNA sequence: TGTGCCAGCAGCTTAGGAGGACTAGGGGCCGGGGAGCTGTTTTTT. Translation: CASSLGGLGAGELFF.

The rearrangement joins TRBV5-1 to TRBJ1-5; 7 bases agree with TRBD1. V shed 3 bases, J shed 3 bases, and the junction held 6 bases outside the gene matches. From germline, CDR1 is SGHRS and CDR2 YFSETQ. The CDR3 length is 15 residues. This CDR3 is CASSSDGTANQPQHF. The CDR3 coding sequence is TGCGCCAGCAGCTCAGACGGGACAGCCAATCAGCCCCAGCATTTT.

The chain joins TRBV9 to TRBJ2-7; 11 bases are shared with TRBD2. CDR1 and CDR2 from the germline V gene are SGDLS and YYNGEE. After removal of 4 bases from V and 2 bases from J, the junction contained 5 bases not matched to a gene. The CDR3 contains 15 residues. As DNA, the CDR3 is TGTGCCAGCAGCTCAGAACTAGCGGGGGCCTACGAGCAGTACTTC. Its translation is CASSSELAGAYEQYF.

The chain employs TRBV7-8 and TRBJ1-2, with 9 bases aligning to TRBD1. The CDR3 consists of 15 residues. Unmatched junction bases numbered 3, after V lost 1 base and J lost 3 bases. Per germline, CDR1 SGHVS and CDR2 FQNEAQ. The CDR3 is CASSLGQGEYYGYTF. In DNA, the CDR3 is TGTGCCAGCAGCTTAGGACAGGGGGAATACTATGGCTACACCTTC.